One and the same sample provided the 18 T cell receptor beta chains below, sequenced in a study of response to subunit inactivated influenza vaccine. Each CDR3 protein gets one entry after TCRdb re-called the RT-PCR reads with MiXCR. The sample has a few hundred thousand distinct CDR3 sequences, less than 15% seen once. The source was PBMCs from blood, collected 11 to 12 days after vaccination. The receptors were sampled from a man aged 45-65 years who received an inactivated influenza vaccine.

This rearrangement joins TRBV12-3 or TRBV12-4 to TRBJ2-1; D not certain. CDR3 length: 13 residues. V lost 6 bases to trimming and J lost 7 bases, with 13 bases between them. The CDR3 nucleotides are TGTGCCAGCAGCCAGAGTGTGCAAAATGAGCAGTTCTTC. Protein product: CASSQSVQNEQFF.

This clonotype appeared a few times. This chain uses TRBV10-2 with TRBJ2-7, with 12 bases aligning to TRBD2. CDR3 size: 14 residues. CDR1 and CDR2 (germline): WSHSY, SAAADI. V trimming: 9 bases; J trimming: 3 bases; junction bases outside the gene matches: 6. CDR3: CASLPSGGDYEQYF. The DNA of the CDR3 is TGCGCCAGTCTGCCTAGCGGGGGGGACTACGAGCAGTACTTC.

V and J are TRBV21-1 and TRBJ2-7; the DNA was not used to check the table's D call, TRBD2. TRBV21-1 is classified as a pseudogene. There are 21 residues in the CDR3. The CDR3 coding sequence is TGTGCCAGAAGAAAAAATAGTCCTCCCCGGTCTAGCGGGGGTTACTCCTACGAGCAGTACTTC. This codes for CARRKNSPPRSSGGYSYEQYF.

The chain uses TRBV7-2 and TRBJ2-1, with a tentative D call TRBD1 (5 bases). The CDR3 has 15 residues. Trimming removed 7 bases at V and 0 bases at J, with 13 bases between. CDR1 and CDR2 (germline): SGHTA, FQGNSA. The CDR3 DNA sequence: TGTGCCAGCACTGTTTACACAGGCTCCTACAATGAGCAGTTCTTC. This codes for CASTVYTGSYNEQFF. The full variable domain, in which reference TRBV7-2 and TRBJ2-1 provide the parts outside the CDR3, is GAGVSQSPSNKVTEKGKDVELRCDPISGHTALYWYRQSLGQGLEFLIYFQGNSAPDKSGLPSDRFSAERTGGSVSTLTIQRTQQEDSAVYLCASTVYTGSYNEQFFGPGTRLTVL.

The chain uses TRBV10-3 and TRBJ2-1; the D gene is possibly TRBD2 (6 bases). This CDR3 region has 16 residues. Germline V lookup: CDR1 ENHRY, CDR2 SYGVKD. Trimming removed 3 bases from V and 0 bases from J, with 12 bases in between. In DNA form, the CDR3 reads TGTGCCATCAGTGATAAGGCGGGGCCCTCCTACAATGAGCAGTTCTTC. This sequence encodes CAISDKAGPSYNEQFF.

This clonotype was seen a handful of times. The chain has TRBV7-9 and TRBJ2-1; 9 bases align to TRBD2. CDR3 length equals 13 residues. V shed 7 bases and J 5 bases; nucleotides not matched to a gene: 3. Germline loops: CDR1 SEHNR, CDR2 FQNEAQ (reference sequence). The CDR3 is CASTAGGNNEQFF. DNA for the CDR3: TGTGCCAGCACAGCGGGGGGTAACAATGAGCAGTTCTTC. Full variable domain (outside the CDR3, taken from reference TRBV7-9 and TRBJ2-1): DTGVSQNPRHKITKRGQNVTFRCDPISEHNRLYWYRQTLGQGPEFLTYFQNEAQLEKSRLLSDRFSAERPKGSFSTLEIQRTEQGDSAMYLCASTAGGNNEQFFGPGTRLTVL.

This clonotype was seen a few times. The rearrangement joins TRBV3-1 to TRBJ1-1; D is possibly TRBD1 (6 bases). Trimming pared 7 bases from V and 3 bases from J, leaving 12 bases between. Germline V gene lookup returns CDR1 LGHDT and CDR2 YNNKEL (reference sequence). The length of the CDR3 is 13 residues. The CDR3 DNA reads as TGTGCCAGCAATAAACAGGGAGACACTGAAGCTTTCTTT. Its protein is CASNKQGDTEAFF.

This chain uses TRBV4-2 with TRBJ2-2; maybe TRBD1 (7 bases). The CDR3 is 15 amino acids. V dropped 3 bases and J dropped 6 bases, with 14 bases sitting between them. CDR1 LGHNA and CDR2 YNFKEQ come from the germline V gene. CDR3 protein: CASSQIRGVAGELFF. CDR3 DNA: TGTGCCAGCAGCCAGATCAGGGGGGTTGCCGGGGAGCTGTTTTTT.

Only a few counts were recorded for this clonotype. The V call is TRBV7-2, the J call TRBJ2-7; the match to TRBD1 covers 7 bases. V dropped 6 bases and J dropped 2; count of bases not matched to a gene: 10. This CDR3 is built from 15 residues. The V gene's germline CDR1 is SGHTA and CDR2 FQGNSA. Here the CDR3 reads CASRKGGAPTYEQYF. CDR3 in DNA: TGTGCCAGCAGAAAAGGGGGCGCCCCCACCTACGAGCAGTACTTC.

The chain carries TRBV5-1 and TRBJ2-7; perhaps D is TRBD1 or TRBD2 (5 bases each). This CDR3 has 15 residues. Looked up from germline, CDR1 is SGHRS and CDR2 is YFSETQ. Trimming removed 4 bases from V and 2 bases from J, with 16 bases in between. CDR3 amino acids: CASSAWDASPYEQYF. The CDR3 DNA reads as TGCGCCAGCAGCGCATGGGACGCGTCTCCCTACGAGCAGTACTTC.

The table lists this clonotype with a few counts. This rearrangement joins TRBV5-1 to TRBJ2-4; D gene uncertain. Trimming removed 1 base at V and 8 bases at J, with 10 bases between. Germline loops: CDR1 SGHRS, CDR2 YFSETQ. The CDR3 sequence is 13 residues long. DNA for the CDR3: TGCGCCAGCAGCTTGCACAGCTTAGACATTCAGTACTTC. Its translation is CASSLHSLDIQYF.

CDR3 nucleotide sequence: TGTGCCAGCAGCGTAGGTCGGAGTCGAACCGGGGAGCTGTTTTTT. Translation gives CASSVGRSRTGELFF. V gene TRBV9 combines with J gene TRBJ2-2; D unresolved. The CDR3 contains 15 residues. The germline CDR1 and CDR2 sequences are SGDLS and YYNGEE. V shed 0 bases and J shed 5 bases, with 11 bases lying between them.

A few counts support this clonotype. This chain links TRBV7-2 with TRBJ2-3, with 9 bases matching TRBD2. Germline values: CDR1 SGHTA, CDR2 FQGNSA. V was pared by 5 bases and J by 3 bases, with 9 bases of the junction left unmatched. The CDR3 consists of 16 residues. The CDR3 here is CASSLFGGGVTDTQYF. The CDR3 coding sequence is TGTGCCAGCAGCCTTTTTGGCGGGGGGGTAACAGATACGCAGTATTTT.

Only a few counts were recorded for this clonotype. The CDR3 region is CASGLGQGKGIQYF. The CDR3 DNA follows: TGTGCCAGCGGTCTTGGACAGGGAAAGGGCATTCAGTACTTC. The chain recombines TRBV6-1 with TRBJ2-4; 8 nucleotides agree with TRBD1. Trimming cost V 8 bases and J 9 bases; bases outside gene matches: 12. CDR1 is MNHNS, CDR2 SASEGT, per germline. The CDR3 totals 14 residues.

This clonotype was counted only a few times. The chain combines TRBV5-1 with TRBJ2-5, with D unclear. The CDR3 is 14 amino acids. Trimming took 4 bases from V and 5 from J, leaving 15 bases between them. Germline V gene data show CDR1 as SGHRS and CDR2 as YFSETQ. CDR3 loop: CASSQDTPGETQYF. CDR3 bases: TGCGCCAGCAGCCAAGACACCCCCGGGGAGACCCAGTACTTC.

The chain joins TRBV5-1 to TRBJ1-4, with D possibly being TRBD1 (5 bases). CDR1 SGHRS and CDR2 YFSETQ come from the germline V gene. This CDR3 has 16 amino acids. The V and J ends lost 0 bases and 0 bases respectively, with 9 bases between them. CDR3 loop: CASSLGRVATNEKLFF. In nucleotides, the CDR3 is TGCGCCAGCAGCTTGGGCAGGGTTGCAACTAATGAAAAACTGTTTTTT.

This clonotype was picked up many times. The rearrangement uses TRBV4-1 and TRBJ1-1, with 11 bases lining up with TRBD1. V gave up 4 bases and J gave up 1 base; unmatched junction bases: 2. The CDR3 extends over 15 amino acids. The germline gives CDR1 MGHRA, CDR2 YSYEKL. The DNA of the CDR3 is TGCGCCAGCAGCCGAGGACAGGGGGCGAACACTGAAGCTTTCTTT. Translated, it gives CASSRGQGANTEAFF.

The rearrangement links TRBV6-5 to TRBJ1-4; 8 bases fit TRBD1. The CDR3 is 17 amino acids. Germline assignment: CDR1 MNHEY and CDR2 SVGAGI. V lost 2 bases, J lost 0 bases, and 5 bases stayed unmatched. CDR3 coding DNA: TGTGCCAGCAGTTACCCCGGACAGGGCACAACTAATGAAAAACTGTTTTTT. It codes for CASSYPGQGTTNEKLFF.